The clone carrying this TCR beta chain was counted a single time. With 4 bases removed from V and 2 bases from J, the gap between germline ends came to 9 bases. Germline V CDR1 and CDR2: SGHRS, YFSETQ. The CDR3 covers 13 residues. The data are from a study of blood T cell repertoires in COVID-19. Study overall: Whether acute or convalescent, the COVID-19 samples came from the United States, Italy and Spain.

Data came from immunoSEQ multiplex PCR; TCRdb stores just in-frame clones and leaves some out. The profile covers just under 80,000 clones, with 80% appearing a single time and more than 4% taken by the ten largest. Sequenced: peripheral blood. V gene TRBV5-1 combines with J gene TRBJ1-1; no firm D call. The receptor comes from a woman aged 70-85 years with acute or convalescent COVID-19. CDR3 bases: TGCGCCAGCAGCCTGGACTCAAACACTGAAGCTTTCTTT. Encoded protein: CASSLDSNTEAFF.